What follows describes a single TCR beta chain. The V gene lost 7 bases and the J gene lost 2 bases, with 15 bases spanning the gap. CDR3 length: 14 residues. In germline, CDR1 is SGHRS, CDR2 YFSETQ. The sample belongs to a study of blood T cell repertoires in COVID-19. About the research overall: There were acute and convalescent COVID-19 samples, and they came from the United States, Italy and Spain. PBMCs, B-cell-depleted T cells, or T cells were the source of the cDNA or gDNA that made up the material.

Original processing methods: Reference gene primer amplification yielded estimated nucleated cell counts. Data came from immunoSEQ multiplex PCR; TCRdb stores just in-frame clones and leaves some out. For V, J and clone size, that table is used; D and trimming come from the DNA. The top ten clones hold about 10% of a sample with over 200,000 clones, around nine tenths of them seen once. The sample taken for sequencing was peripheral blood. The chain is built from TRBV5-1 and TRBJ1-2, with D perhaps TRBD1 (6 bases). The TCR originated in a man aged 35 to 55 who had recovered from COVID-19. This chain's CDR3 is CASRGANLNYGYTF. The CDR3 coding sequence is TGCGCCAGCCGGGGGGCGAACTTAAACTATGGCTACACCTTC.